The clone carrying this T cell receptor beta chain was seen just once. As yet, its antigen is unknown. The data stem from a study of blood T cells in healthy people across ages. Findings of the study overall: Conclusively comparing naive with antigen-experienced cells was impossible with unsorted PBMCs. Whereas aged donors had fewer naive CD4+ cells, long-lived donors had more of them and higher diversity.

Primers used in a second PCR of roughly 6 to 12 cycles were a sample-barcoded 5' primer and a J-beta primer mix. MiXCR was run by TCRdb on the 5' RACE reads, yielding one entry per CDR3 protein. Of about 800,000 distinct CDR3 sequences detected, 55% to 75% appear once; the ten largest clones hold approximately 20%. Donors gave around 9.8 milliliters of peripheral blood apiece. Each sample gave at least 6 million isolated PBMCs. The V gene lost 5 bases and the J gene lost 0 bases, with 13 bases spanning the gap. This CDR3 has 15 residues. The germline gives CDR1 SGHVT, CDR2 SQSDAQ. The chain links TRBV7-4 to TRBJ1-1; D ambiguous. Sequencing used blood. The TCR sequence derives from a man younger than 40 in good health. DNA for the CDR3: TGTGCCAGCAGCAAAAGGCGGGAGATGAACACTGAAGCTTTCTTT. Protein sequence: CASSKRREMNTEAFF.